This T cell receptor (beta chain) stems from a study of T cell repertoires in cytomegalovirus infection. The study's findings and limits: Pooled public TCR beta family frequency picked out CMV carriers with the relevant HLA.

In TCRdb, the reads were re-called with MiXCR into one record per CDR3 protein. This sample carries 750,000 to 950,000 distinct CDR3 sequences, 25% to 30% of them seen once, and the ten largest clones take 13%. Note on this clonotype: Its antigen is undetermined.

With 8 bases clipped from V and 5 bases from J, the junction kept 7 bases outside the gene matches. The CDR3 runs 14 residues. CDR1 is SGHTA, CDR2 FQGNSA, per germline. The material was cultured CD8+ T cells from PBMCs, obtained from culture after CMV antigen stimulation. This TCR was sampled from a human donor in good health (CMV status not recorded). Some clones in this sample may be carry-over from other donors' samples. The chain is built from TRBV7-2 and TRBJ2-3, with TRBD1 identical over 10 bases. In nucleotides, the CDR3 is TGTGCCAGCGTCCCCGGGACAGGGGTAGATACGCAGTATTTT. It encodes CASVPGTGVDTQYF.